This TCR beta chain appears in the sequencing data of a study of control samples from healthy donors and cancer patients. The V gene's germline CDR1 is SNHLY and CDR2 FYNNEI. V lost 4 bases to trimming and J lost 7 bases; unmatched junction nucleotides: 9. This CDR3 region has 14 residues. Notes on this clone: The sample has other DNA sequences that encode this CDR3 too.

Profiling relied on immunoSEQ multiplex PCR, and the TCRdb table lists in-frame clones only, not all of them. In the table there are around 170,000 clones, roughly 88% of which are singletons. This clonotype was obtained from a woman aged 25 to 39 in good health. The sample consisted of blood. The rearrangement links TRBV2 to TRBJ2-7; 8 nucleotides match TRBD2. The CDR3 bases are TGTGCCAGCAGTGCTCCAGCGGGAGAATATGAGCAGTACTTC. It yields the protein CASSAPAGEYEQYF.